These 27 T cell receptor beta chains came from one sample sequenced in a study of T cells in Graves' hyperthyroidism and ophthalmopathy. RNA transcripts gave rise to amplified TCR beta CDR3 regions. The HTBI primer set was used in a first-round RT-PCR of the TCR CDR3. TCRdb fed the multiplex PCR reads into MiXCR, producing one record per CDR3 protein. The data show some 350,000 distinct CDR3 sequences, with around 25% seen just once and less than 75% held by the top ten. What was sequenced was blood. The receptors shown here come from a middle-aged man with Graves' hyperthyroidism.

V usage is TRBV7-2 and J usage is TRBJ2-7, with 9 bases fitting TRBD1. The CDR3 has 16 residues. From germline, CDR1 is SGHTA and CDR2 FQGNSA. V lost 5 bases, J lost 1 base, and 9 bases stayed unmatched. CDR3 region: CASSEQGALQSYEQYF. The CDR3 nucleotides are TGTGCCAGCAGCGAACAGGGGGCACTTCAATCCTACGAGCAGTACTTC.

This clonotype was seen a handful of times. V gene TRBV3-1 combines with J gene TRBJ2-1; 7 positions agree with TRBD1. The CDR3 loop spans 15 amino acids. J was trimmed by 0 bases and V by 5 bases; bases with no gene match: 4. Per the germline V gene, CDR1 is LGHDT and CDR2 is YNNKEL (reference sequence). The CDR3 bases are TGTGCCAGCAGCATACAGGGGAGCTCCTACAATGAGCAGTTCTTC. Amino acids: CASSIQGSSYNEQFF.

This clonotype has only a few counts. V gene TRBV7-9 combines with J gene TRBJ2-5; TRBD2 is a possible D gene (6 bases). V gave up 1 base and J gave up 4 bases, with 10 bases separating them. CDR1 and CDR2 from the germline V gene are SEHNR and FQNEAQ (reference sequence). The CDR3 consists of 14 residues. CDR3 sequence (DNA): TGTGCCAGCAGCTTAGAGGGGAGGACAGAGACCCAGTACTTC. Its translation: CASSLEGRTETQYF.

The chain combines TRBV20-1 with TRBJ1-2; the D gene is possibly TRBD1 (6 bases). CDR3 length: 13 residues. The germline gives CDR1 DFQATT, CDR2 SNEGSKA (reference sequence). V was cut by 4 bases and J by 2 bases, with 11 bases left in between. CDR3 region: CSAMDSANYGYTF. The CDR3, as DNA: TGCAGTGCTATGGACAGTGCGAACTATGGCTACACCTTC.

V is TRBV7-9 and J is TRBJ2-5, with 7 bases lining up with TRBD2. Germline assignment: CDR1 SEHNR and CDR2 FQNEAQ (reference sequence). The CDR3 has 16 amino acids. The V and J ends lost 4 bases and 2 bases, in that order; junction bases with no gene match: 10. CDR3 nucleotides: TGTGCCAGCAGCTCCACGGGGGGAGCGGCTCAAGAGACCCAGTACTTC. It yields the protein CASSSTGGAAQETQYF.

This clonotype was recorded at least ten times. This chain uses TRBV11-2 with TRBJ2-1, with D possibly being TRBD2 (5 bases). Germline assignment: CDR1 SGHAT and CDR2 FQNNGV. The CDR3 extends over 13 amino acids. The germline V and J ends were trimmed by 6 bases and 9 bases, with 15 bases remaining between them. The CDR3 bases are TGTGCCAGCAGGCCAACGGAGGTCGGTGAGCAGTTCTTC. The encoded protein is CASRPTEVGEQFF.

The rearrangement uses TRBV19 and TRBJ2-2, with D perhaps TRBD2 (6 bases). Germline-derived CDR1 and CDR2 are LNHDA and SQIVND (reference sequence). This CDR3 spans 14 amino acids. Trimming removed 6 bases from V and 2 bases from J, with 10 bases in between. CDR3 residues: CASSGSFNTGELFF. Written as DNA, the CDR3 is TGTGCCAGTAGCGGGAGCTTTAACACCGGGGAGCTGTTTTTT.

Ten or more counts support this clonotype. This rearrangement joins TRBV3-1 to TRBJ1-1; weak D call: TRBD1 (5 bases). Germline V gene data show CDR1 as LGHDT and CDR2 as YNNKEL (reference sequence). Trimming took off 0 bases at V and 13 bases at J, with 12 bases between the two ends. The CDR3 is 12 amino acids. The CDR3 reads CASSQEGAGNFF. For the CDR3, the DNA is TGTGCCAGCAGCCAAGAAGGGGCAGGGAATTTCTTT.

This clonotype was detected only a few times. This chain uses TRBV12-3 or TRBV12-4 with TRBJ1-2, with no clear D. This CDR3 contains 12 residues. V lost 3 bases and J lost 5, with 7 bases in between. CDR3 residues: CASSFLTYGYTF. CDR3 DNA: TGTGCCAGCAGTTTCCTCACATATGGCTACACCTTC.

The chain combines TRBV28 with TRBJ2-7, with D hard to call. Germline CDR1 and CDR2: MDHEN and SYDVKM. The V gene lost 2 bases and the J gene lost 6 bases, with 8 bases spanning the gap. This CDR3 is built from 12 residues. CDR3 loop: CASSLINSEQYF. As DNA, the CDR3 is TGTGCCAGCAGTTTAATTAACTCCGAGCAGTACTTC. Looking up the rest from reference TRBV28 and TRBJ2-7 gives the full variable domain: DVKVTQSSRYLVKRTGEKVFLECVQDMDHENMFWYRQDPGLGLRLIYFSYDVKMKEKGDIPEGYSVSREKKERFSLILESASTNQTSMYLCASSLINSEQYFGPGTRLTVT.

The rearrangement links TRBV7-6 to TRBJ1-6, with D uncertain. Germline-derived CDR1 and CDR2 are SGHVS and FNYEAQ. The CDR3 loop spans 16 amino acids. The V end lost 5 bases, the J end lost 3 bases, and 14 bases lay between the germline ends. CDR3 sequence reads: CASSPRGVYYNSPLHF. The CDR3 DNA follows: TGTGCCAGCAGCCCCCGCGGGGTATACTATAATTCACCCCTCCACTTT. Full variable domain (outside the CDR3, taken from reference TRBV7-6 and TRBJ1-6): GAGVSQSPRYKVTKRGQDVALRCDPISGHVSLYWYRQALGQGPEFLTYFNYEAQQDKSGLPNDRFSAERPEGSISTLTIQRTEQRDSAMYRCASSPRGVYYNSPLHFGNGTRLTVT.

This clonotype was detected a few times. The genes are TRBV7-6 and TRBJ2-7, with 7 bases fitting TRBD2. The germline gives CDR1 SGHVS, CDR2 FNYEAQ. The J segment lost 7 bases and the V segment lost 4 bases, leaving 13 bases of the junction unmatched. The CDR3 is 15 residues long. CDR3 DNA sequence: TGTGCCAGCAGCTCCCTGGGCGGGGAGGGCTATGAGCAGTACTTC. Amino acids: CASSSLGGEGYEQYF.

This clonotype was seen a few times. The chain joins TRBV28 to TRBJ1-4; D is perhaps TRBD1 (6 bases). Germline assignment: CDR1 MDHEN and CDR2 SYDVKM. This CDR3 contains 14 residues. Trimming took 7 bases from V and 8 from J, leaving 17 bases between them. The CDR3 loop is CASTFHRAGEKLFF. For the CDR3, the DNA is TGTGCCAGCACCTTCCACAGGGCTGGAGAAAAACTGTTTTTT.

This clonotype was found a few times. CDR3 bases: TGTGCCAGCAGACCCTCCTCGACTAGCGGGCAAGAGACCCAGTACTTC. Translation gives CASRPSSTSGQETQYF. V is TRBV6-1 and J is TRBJ2-5; TRBD2 matches 10 bases. CDR3 size: 16 residues. The germline V gene has CDR1 MNHNS and CDR2 SASEGT. V shed 6 bases and J 2 bases; nucleotides not matched to a gene: 9.

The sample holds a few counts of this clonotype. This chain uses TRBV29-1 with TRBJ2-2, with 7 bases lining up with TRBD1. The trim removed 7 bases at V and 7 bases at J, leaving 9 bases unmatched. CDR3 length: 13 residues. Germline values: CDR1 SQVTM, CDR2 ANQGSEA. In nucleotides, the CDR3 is TGCAGCGCCACAGGGGATATAGTCGGGGAGCTGTTTTTT. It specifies CSATGDIVGELFF.

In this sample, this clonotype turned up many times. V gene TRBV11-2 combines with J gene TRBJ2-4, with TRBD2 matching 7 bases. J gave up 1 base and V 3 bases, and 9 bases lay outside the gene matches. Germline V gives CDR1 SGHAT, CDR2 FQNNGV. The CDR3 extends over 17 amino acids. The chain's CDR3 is CASSLGGSPMAKNIQYF. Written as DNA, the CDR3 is TGTGCCAGCAGCTTGGGGGGGAGCCCTATGGCCAAAAACATTCAGTACTTC.

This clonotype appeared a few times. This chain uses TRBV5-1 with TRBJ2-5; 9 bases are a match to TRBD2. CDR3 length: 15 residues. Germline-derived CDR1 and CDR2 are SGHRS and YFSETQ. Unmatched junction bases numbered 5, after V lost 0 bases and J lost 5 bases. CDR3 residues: CASSLVVAGDETQYF. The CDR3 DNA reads TGCGCCAGCAGCTTGGTGGTAGCGGGAGATGAGACCCAGTACTTC. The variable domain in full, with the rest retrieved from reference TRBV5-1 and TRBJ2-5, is KAGVTQTPRYLIKTRGQQVTLSCSPISGHRSVSWYQQTPGQGLQFLFEYFSETQRNKGNFPGRFSGRQFSNSRSEMNVSTLELGDSALYLCASSLVVAGDETQYFGPGTRLLVL.

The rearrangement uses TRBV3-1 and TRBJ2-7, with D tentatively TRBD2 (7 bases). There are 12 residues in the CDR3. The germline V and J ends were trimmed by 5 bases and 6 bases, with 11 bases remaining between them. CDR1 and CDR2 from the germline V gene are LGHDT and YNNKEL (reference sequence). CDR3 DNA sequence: TGTGCCAGCAGCTGGGGGGGGGCCGAGCAGTACTTC. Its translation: CASSWGGAEQYF.

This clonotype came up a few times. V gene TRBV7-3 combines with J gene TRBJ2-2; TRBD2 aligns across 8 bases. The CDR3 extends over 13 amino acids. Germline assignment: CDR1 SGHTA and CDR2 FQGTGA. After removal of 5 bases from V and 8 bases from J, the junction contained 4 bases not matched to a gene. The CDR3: CASSPGGVGELFF. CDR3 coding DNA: TGTGCCAGCAGCCCGGGAGGGGTAGGGGAGCTGTTTTTT.

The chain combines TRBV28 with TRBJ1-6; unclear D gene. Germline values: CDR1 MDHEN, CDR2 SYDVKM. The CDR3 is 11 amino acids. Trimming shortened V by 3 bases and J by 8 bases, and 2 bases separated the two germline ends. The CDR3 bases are TGTGCCAGCAGTTTGGATTCACCCCTCCACTTT. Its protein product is CASSLDSPLHF.

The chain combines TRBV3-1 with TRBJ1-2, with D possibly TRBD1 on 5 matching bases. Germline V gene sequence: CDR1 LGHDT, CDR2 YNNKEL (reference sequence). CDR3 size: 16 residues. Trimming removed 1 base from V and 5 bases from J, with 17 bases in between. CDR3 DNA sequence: TGTGCCAGCAGCCAAGTAAAACAGGACCCAATTTATGGCTACACCTTC. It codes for CASSQVKQDPIYGYTF.

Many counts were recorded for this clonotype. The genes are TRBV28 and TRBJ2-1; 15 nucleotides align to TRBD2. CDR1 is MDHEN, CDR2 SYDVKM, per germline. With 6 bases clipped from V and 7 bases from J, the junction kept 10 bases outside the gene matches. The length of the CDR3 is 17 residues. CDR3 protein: CASREPRTSGRGNEQFF. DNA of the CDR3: TGTGCCAGCAGAGAACCCCGGACTAGCGGGAGGGGGAATGAGCAGTTCTTC.

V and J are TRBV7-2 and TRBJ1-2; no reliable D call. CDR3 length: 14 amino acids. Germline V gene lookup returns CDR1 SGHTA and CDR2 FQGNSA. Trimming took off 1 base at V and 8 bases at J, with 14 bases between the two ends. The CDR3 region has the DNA TGTGCCAGCAGCTTAGTCGGGCCTTCATTCGGCTACACCTTC. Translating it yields CASSLVGPSFGYTF. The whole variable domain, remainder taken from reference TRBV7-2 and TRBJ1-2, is GAGVSQSPSNKVTEKGKDVELRCDPISGHTALYWYRQSLGQGLEFLIYFQGNSAPDKSGLPSDRFSAERTGGSVSTLTIQRTQQEDSAVYLCASSLVGPSFGYTFGSGTRLTVV.

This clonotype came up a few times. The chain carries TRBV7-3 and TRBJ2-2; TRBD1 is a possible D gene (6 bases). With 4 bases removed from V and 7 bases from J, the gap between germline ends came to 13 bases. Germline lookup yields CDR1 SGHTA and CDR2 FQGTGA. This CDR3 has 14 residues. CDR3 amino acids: CASSSQSGVGELFF. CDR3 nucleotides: TGTGCCAGCAGCTCTCAATCAGGGGTCGGGGAGCTGTTTTTT.

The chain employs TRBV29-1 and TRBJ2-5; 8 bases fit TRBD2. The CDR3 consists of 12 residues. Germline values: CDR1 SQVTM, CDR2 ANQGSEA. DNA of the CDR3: TGCGGCTTCGGGGGGGACCAAGAGACCCAGTACTTC. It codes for CGFGGDQETQYF.

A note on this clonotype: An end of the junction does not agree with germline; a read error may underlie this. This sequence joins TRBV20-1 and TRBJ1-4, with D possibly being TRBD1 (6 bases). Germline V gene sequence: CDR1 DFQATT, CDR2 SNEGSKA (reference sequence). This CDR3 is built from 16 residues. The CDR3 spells CSARDGRTARNGKLFF. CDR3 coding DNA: TGCAGTGCTAGAGATGGGCGGACAGCGAGGAATGGAAAACTGTTTTTT.

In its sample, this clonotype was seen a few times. The CDR3 DNA sequence: TGTGCCAGCAGCCAAGGACTTTTAGCGGGAGCCCCGGAGACCCAGTACTTC. Protein sequence: CASSQGLLAGAPETQYF. The chain carries TRBV14 and TRBJ2-5; TRBD2 matches 9 bases. The CDR3 length is 17 residues. CDR1 and CDR2 from the germline V gene are SGHDN and FVKESK. V shed 1 base and J 5 bases; nucleotides not matched to a gene: 11.